This T cell receptor beta chain was recorded in a study of blood T cell repertoires in COVID-19. The CDR3 sequence is 12 residues long. Trimming removed 5 bases from V and 4 bases from J, with 9 bases in between. CDR1 and CDR2 (germline): SGHAT, FQNNGV. TCRdb's copy holds only in-frame clones and misses some; the assay was immunoSEQ multiplex PCR. The repertoire includes about 380,000 clones, more than 75% of them detected once, and 1.2% sits in the top ten. Sequencing was performed on PBMCs or T cells enriched from blood (not recorded which). V is TRBV11-2 and J is TRBJ2-7; D remains unclear. This TCR derives from a woman between 18 and 29 years old who had recovered from COVID-19. In nucleotides, the CDR3 is TGTGCCAGCAGCGTTGCAGGATACGAGCAGTACTTC. Translating gives CASSVAGYEQYF. The variable domain in full, with the rest retrieved from reference TRBV11-2 and TRBJ2-7, is EAGVAQSPRYKIIEKRQSVAFWCNPISGHATLYWYQQILGQGPKLLIQFQNNGVVDDSQLPKDRFSAERLKGVDSTLKIQPAKLEDSAVYLCASSVAGYEQYFGPGTRLTVT.